The clone carrying this T cell receptor (beta chain) was observed a few times. Antigen unknown. Likely unrecorded immune exposures existed in these nominally healthy donors. PCR primers comprised 60 Vbeta and 13 Jbeta primers. Assay used: immunoSEQ multiplex PCR; TCRdb lists only in-frame clones, some missing. The sample has more than 95,000 clones, roughly 13% seen once. This entry belongs to a study of cytomegalovirus exposure and HLA in healthy donors. Study results and limitations: Per a later analysis, HLA-associated TCR beta chains showed more clonal expansion than other, equally common TCR beta chains. Rates of TCR association differed by HLA locus in a later analysis, with DRB1 highest and HLA-C lowest. As a later analysis showed, a missense DCLRE1C variant was linked to trimming of TCR beta V- and J-genes.

Germline V CDR1 and CDR2: SGHAT, FQNNGV. Trimming removed 4 bases from V and 2 bases from J, with 14 bases in between. The CDR3 length is 15 residues. The J gene is TRBJ1-2, the V gene TRBV11-2; a weak D match, TRBD1 (5 bases). The sequencing sample was made of PBMCs. The receptor was isolated from a man between 35 and 55 years old in good health and CMV-seropositive. The CDR3 is CASSSRRGGNYGYTF. DNA for the CDR3: TGTGCCAGCAGCTCACGACGGGGGGGGAACTATGGCTACACCTTC.